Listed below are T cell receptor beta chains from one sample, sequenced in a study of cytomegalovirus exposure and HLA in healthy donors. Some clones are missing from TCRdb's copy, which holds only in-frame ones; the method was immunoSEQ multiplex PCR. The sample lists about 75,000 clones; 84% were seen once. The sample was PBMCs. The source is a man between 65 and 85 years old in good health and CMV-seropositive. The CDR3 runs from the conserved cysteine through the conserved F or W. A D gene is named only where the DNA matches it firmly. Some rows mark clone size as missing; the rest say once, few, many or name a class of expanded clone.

cdr3_nt: TGTGCCAGCAGTTCCGGGACAGGAAAGACGTACGAGCAGTACTTC
cdr3_aa: CASSSGTGKTYEQYF
j_call: TRBJ2-7
d_call: TRBD1
cdr3_length: 15
v_call: TRBV7-9
clone_size: .

cdr3_nt: TGTGCCAGAAGCTTGGACAGGGGGCCCACTGAAGCTTTCTTT
cdr3_aa: CARSLDRGPTEAFF
j_call: TRBJ1-1
d_call: TRBD1
cdr3_length: 14
v_call: TRBV5-3
clone_size: .

cdr3_nt: TGCGCCAGCAGCTTACTGACTAGCGCGGGCACAGATACGCAGTATTTT
cdr3_aa: CASSLLTSAGTDTQYF
j_call: TRBJ2-3
d_call: TRBD2
cdr3_length: 16
v_call: TRBV5-1
clone_size: few

cdr3_nt: TGCAGCGTTGAACGGGGGGGGAGCACCGGGGAGCTGTTTTTT
cdr3_aa: CSVERGGSTGELFF
j_call: TRBJ2-2
d_call: TRBD2
cdr3_length: 14
v_call: TRBV29-1
clone_size: .

cdr3_nt: TGTGCCAGCAGTTACTCGTCCCGTCCCGGCTACAATGAGCAGTTCTTC
cdr3_aa: CASSYSSRPGYNEQFF
j_call: TRBJ2-1
d_call: .
cdr3_length: 16
v_call: TRBV6-5
clone_size: .

cdr3_nt: TGTGCCAGCAGTCCACGTGAGGGAAAGCAGTACTTC
cdr3_aa: CASSPREGKQYF
j_call: TRBJ2-5
d_call: .
cdr3_length: 12
v_call: TRBV6-5
clone_size: .

cdr3_nt: TGTGCCAGCTCAACGGGACTAGGTGGCACAGATACGCAGTATTTT
cdr3_aa: CASSTGLGGTDTQYF
j_call: TRBJ2-3
d_call: TRBD2
cdr3_length: 15
v_call: TRBV18
clone_size: few

cdr3_nt: TGTGCCAGCAGCCCAGGACAGGGCTCTTTTGCCTACACCTTC
cdr3_aa: CASSPGQGSFAYTF
j_call: TRBJ1-2
d_call: TRBD1
cdr3_length: 14
v_call: TRBV2
clone_size: .

cdr3_nt: TGTGCCAGCAGTACTAGCGGGGGAACGCAGTATTTT
cdr3_aa: CASSTSGGTQYF
j_call: TRBJ2-3
d_call: TRBD2
cdr3_length: 12
v_call: TRBV2
clone_size: .

cdr3_nt: TGCGCCAGCAGCCTGGGGACAGGGGACAATGGCGGGGAGCTGTTTTTT
cdr3_aa: CASSLGTGDNGGELFF
j_call: TRBJ2-2
d_call: TRBD1
cdr3_length: 16
v_call: TRBV5-1
clone_size: .

cdr3_nt: TGTGCCAGCAGCTTAGGGACAAACTCTGGAAACACCATATATTTT
cdr3_aa: CASSLGTNSGNTIYF
j_call: TRBJ1-3
d_call: .
cdr3_length: 15
v_call: TRBV11-3
clone_size: .

cdr3_nt: TGCGCCAGCAGCTTGAAACGGGAGGGATCTAGCACAGATACGCAGTATTTT
cdr3_aa: CASSLKREGSSTDTQYF
j_call: TRBJ2-3
d_call: TRBD2
cdr3_length: 17
v_call: TRBV5-1
clone_size: few

cdr3_nt: TGTGCCAGCAGTGGCGGGGCCCGACAATACAATGAGCAGTTCTTC
cdr3_aa: CASSGGARQYNEQFF
j_call: TRBJ2-1
d_call: .
cdr3_length: 15
v_call: TRBV2
clone_size: few

cdr3_nt: TGCGCCAGCAGCACGGAGTTATACAATGAGCAGTTCTTC
cdr3_aa: CASSTELYNEQFF
j_call: TRBJ2-1
d_call: .
cdr3_length: 13
v_call: TRBV10-2
clone_size: once

cdr3_nt: TGTGCCAGCAGCCACGGACAGGGAAACAATCAGCCCCAGCATTTT
cdr3_aa: CASSHGQGNNQPQHF
j_call: TRBJ1-5
d_call: TRBD1
cdr3_length: 15
v_call: TRBV4-2
clone_size: .

cdr3_nt: TGTGCCATCAGTGAACCGGCGGATAGGCAGTTCTTC
cdr3_aa: CAISEPADRQFF
j_call: TRBJ2-1
d_call: .
cdr3_length: 12
v_call: TRBV10-3
clone_size: .

cdr3_nt: TGTGCCAGCAGCCGAAACAGGGGTGGATACGAGCAGTACTTC
cdr3_aa: CASSRNRGGYEQYF
j_call: TRBJ2-7
d_call: TRBD1
cdr3_length: 14
v_call: TRBV11-2
clone_size: .

cdr3_nt: TGTGCCAGCAGTTCACTACCTCATCAGCCCCAGCATTTT
cdr3_aa: CASSSLPHQPQHF
j_call: TRBJ1-5
d_call: .
cdr3_length: 13
v_call: TRBV27
clone_size: .

cdr3_nt: TGTGCCACAGGGGGTGACCAAGAGACCCAGTACTTC
cdr3_aa: CATGGDQETQYF
j_call: TRBJ2-5
d_call: TRBD1
cdr3_length: 12
v_call: TRBV9
clone_size: .

cdr3_nt: TGTGCCAGCAGCTTAGCGGTAACAGGGGGCACTGAAGCTTTCTTT
cdr3_aa: CASSLAVTGGTEAFF
j_call: TRBJ1-1
d_call: TRBD1
cdr3_length: 15
v_call: TRBV7-6
clone_size: .

cdr3_nt: TGCGCCAGCAATCCCGTGACCTCGGGCACCGGGGAGCTGTTTTTT
cdr3_aa: CASNPVTSGTGELFF
j_call: TRBJ2-2
d_call: .
cdr3_length: 15
v_call: TRBV5-1
clone_size: once

cdr3_nt: TGTGCCAGCAGTGGACTAGCGGGGGTCTCTGGGGCCAACGTCCTGACTTTC
cdr3_aa: CASSGLAGVSGANVLTF
j_call: TRBJ2-6
d_call: TRBD2
cdr3_length: 17
v_call: TRBV6-1
clone_size: .

cdr3_nt: TGTGCCAGCGCGTCGGGGTTGACCGGGGAGCTGTTTTTT
cdr3_aa: CASASGLTGELFF
j_call: TRBJ2-2
d_call: .
cdr3_length: 13
v_call: TRBV7-2
clone_size: .

cdr3_nt: TGTGCCAGCAGCGGGGGGGAGACCCAGTACTTC
cdr3_aa: CASSGGETQYF
j_call: TRBJ2-5
d_call: .
cdr3_length: 11
v_call: TRBV7-6
clone_size: many

cdr3_nt: TGTGCCAGCAGCTTACCAGACAGGGGAGATACGCAGTATTTT
cdr3_aa: CASSLPDRGDTQYF
j_call: TRBJ2-3
d_call: TRBD1
cdr3_length: 14
v_call: TRBV2
clone_size: few

cdr3_nt: TGCGCCAGCAGCTTGGCCGGAACCCCAGGGGTCGATGAGCAGTTCTTC
cdr3_aa: CASSLAGTPGVDEQFF
j_call: TRBJ2-1
d_call: .
cdr3_length: 16
v_call: TRBV5-1
clone_size: .

cdr3_nt: TGTGCCAGCAGCTCCCAGGGTTATGACACTGAAGCTTTCTTT
cdr3_aa: CASSSQGYDTEAFF
j_call: TRBJ1-1
d_call: .
cdr3_length: 14
v_call: TRBV7-9
clone_size: .

cdr3_nt: TGTGCCAGCAGCTTAGCGCAGGGGTCCGGGGAGCTGTTTTTT
cdr3_aa: CASSLAQGSGELFF
j_call: TRBJ2-2
d_call: .
cdr3_length: 14
v_call: TRBV7-2
clone_size: .

cdr3_nt: TGTGCCAGCAGTGAATTAGGAGGGCAAGAGACCCAGTACTTC
cdr3_aa: CASSELGGQETQYF
j_call: TRBJ2-5
d_call: .
cdr3_length: 14
v_call: TRBV2
clone_size: .

cdr3_nt: TGTGCCAGCAGCGGAGACATCGCTGGAGATACGCAGTATTTT
cdr3_aa: CASSGDIAGDTQYF
j_call: TRBJ2-3
d_call: .
cdr3_length: 14
v_call: TRBV9
clone_size: .